This paragraph covers one T cell receptor beta chain sequence. These data come from a study of blood T cell repertoires in COVID-19. Study information: Acute and convalescent COVID-19 samples came from the United States, Italy and Spain.

V was clipped by 6 bases and J by 5 bases; unmatched bases: 9. Germline V gene sequence: CDR1 SQVTM, CDR2 ANQGSEA. This CDR3 comprises 13 residues. Per the study methods: Reference gene primer amplification yielded estimated nucleated cell counts. Measured with immunoSEQ multiplex PCR; TCRdb has only the in-frame clones, and not every one. Clone size and V and J calls were adopted from that table, with D and trimming inferred from the DNA. Of approximately 89,000 clones listed, roughly 87% are singletons. The J gene is TRBJ2-7, the V gene TRBV29-1, with TRBD1 matching 8 bases. The origin of this receptor is a man between 65 and 85 years old with acute or convalescent COVID-19. The sequencing input was peripheral blood. As DNA, the CDR3 is TGCAGCGTGACAGGGGATCGGGGGAACGAGCAGTACTTC. It codes for CSVTGDRGNEQYF.